The 3 T cell receptor beta chains in this list originate from one sample, sequenced in a study of spatial heterogeneity in lung cancer. Which antigens these TCRs recognize remains unknown. TCRdb called the 5' RACE reads again in MiXCR, with one record for every CDR3 protein. Of roughly 15,000 distinct CDR3 sequences listed, under 7.5% are singletons. Study-wide results and limits: For expanded intratumoral alpha and beta TCRs, counts tracked tumor mutation counts.

Time point given: sample taken at primary tumor resection. Sequenced material: lung tumor tissue, taken at surgery. Receptors originate from a male donor with early-stage non-small cell lung cancer.

This clonotype occurred a few times. The chain links TRBV6-5 to TRBJ2-1; 9 nucleotides line up with TRBD1. V was clipped by 5 bases and J by 2 bases; unmatched bases: 7. Germline assignment: CDR1 MNHEY and CDR2 SVGAGI. The CDR3 is 16 amino acids. This CDR3 is CASSKPGQGTYNEQFF. CDR3 nucleotides: TGTGCCAGCAGTAAACCGGGACAGGGAACCTACAATGAGCAGTTCTTC.

This clonotype was recorded many times. V and J are TRBV2 and TRBJ2-3; D perhaps matches TRBD2 (5 bases). The germline V and J ends were trimmed by 5 bases and 1 base, with 7 bases remaining between them. In germline, CDR1 is SNHLY, CDR2 FYNNEI. The CDR3 spans 13 residues. The DNA of the CDR3 is TGTGCCAGCAGTCTGGGAGGCACAGATACGCAGTATTTT. Translated, it gives CASSLGGTDTQYF. The variable domain in full, with the rest retrieved from reference TRBV2 and TRBJ2-3, is EPEVTQTPSHQVTQMGQEVILRCVPISNHLYFYWYRQILGQKVEFLVSFYNNEISEKSEIFDDQFSVERPDGSNFTLKIRSTKLEDSAMYFCASSLGGTDTQYFGPGTRLTVL.

This clonotype was detected many times. The gene calls are TRBV29-1 and TRBJ2-3, with D perhaps matching TRBD1 (6 bases). From germline, CDR1 is SQVTM and CDR2 ANQGSEA. Trimming removed 2 bases at V and 1 base at J, with 10 bases between. This CDR3 contains 14 residues. The CDR3 here is CSVELGGRTDTQYF. The CDR3 DNA reads TGCAGCGTTGAACTTGGGGGCCGCACAGATACGCAGTATTTT.